These 32 T cell receptor beta chains were all obtained from the same sample, sequenced in a study of blood T cell repertoires in COVID-19. The protocol was immunoSEQ multiplex PCR, while the TCRdb copy is restricted to in-frame clones and leaves out a portion. The sample lists roughly 8,500 clones, roughly 80% seen once, with over 7% in the top ten. The sample taken for sequencing was peripheral blood. These receptors all come from a man between 70 and 80 years old with active COVID-19.

The gene calls are TRBV7-2 and TRBJ1-4; weak D call: TRBD1 (6 bases). The CDR3 covers 14 residues. The V and J ends lost 5 bases and 5 bases respectively, with 12 bases between them. Germline values: CDR1 SGHTA, CDR2 FQGNSA. CDR3 nucleotide sequence: TGTGCCAGCAGCCGGACAGTTTCAAATGAAAAACTGTTTTTT. Translation gives CASSRTVSNEKLFF.

The V call is TRBV4-3, the J call TRBJ2-1, with D possibly matching TRBD1 (6 bases). V was cut by 3 bases and J by 9 bases, with 18 bases left in between. The CDR3 runs 15 residues. Germline V gene sequence: CDR1 LGHNA, CDR2 YSLEER. The chain's CDR3 is CASSHRNRADGEQFF. CDR3 coding DNA: TGCGCCAGCAGCCATAGGAACAGGGCGGACGGTGAGCAGTTCTTC.

The chain has TRBV4-2 and TRBJ1-2; TRBD1 aligns across 9 bases. With 5 bases clipped from V and 0 bases from J, the junction kept 4 bases outside the gene matches. This CDR3 region has 15 residues. Germline V CDR1 and CDR2: LGHNA, YNFKEQ. CDR3 sequence reads: CASSGRDRANYGYTF. CDR3 bases: TGTGCCAGCAGCGGGCGGGACAGGGCTAACTATGGCTACACCTTC.

This clone was recorded once. The CDR3: CASSLGAGGRGDEQFF. The DNA for the CDR3 is TGTGCCAGCAGCTTAGGAGCGGGAGGAAGGGGAGATGAGCAGTTCTTC. The genes are TRBV11-3 and TRBJ2-1; 9 bases fit TRBD2. J was trimmed by 8 bases and V by 1 base; bases with no gene match: 9. Germline assignment: CDR1 SGHNT and CDR2 YENEEA. The CDR3 is 16 residues long.

This sequence joins TRBV28 and TRBJ2-7; a possible D gene is TRBD1 (6 bases). The CDR3 spans 12 residues. Germline values: CDR1 MDHEN, CDR2 SYDVKM. Between the trimmed V and J ends, which lost 11 bases and 1 base, there was a span of 12 bases. Here the CDR3 DNA reads TGTGCCGCTACGACAGGTTCCTACGAGCAGTACTTC. Amino acid sequence: CAATTGSYEQYF.

V usage is TRBV6-5 and J usage is TRBJ2-5; perhaps TRBD2 as D (7 bases). The CDR3 covers 15 residues. Germline V lookup: CDR1 MNHEY, CDR2 SVGAGI. Trimming stripped 6 bases from V and 5 bases from J, with 19 bases between. The CDR3 reads CASSPSGRGRETQYF. In nucleotides, the CDR3 is TGTGCCAGCAGCCCATCAGGGCGGGGGCGTGAGACCCAGTACTTC.

The J gene is TRBJ1-5, the V gene TRBV18; 7 positions agree with TRBD1. The CDR3 spans 14 residues. With V trimmed by 2 bases and J by 3 bases, 1 base remained unmatched. Germline assignment: CDR1 KGHSH and CDR2 LQKENI. CDR3 in DNA: TGTGCCAGCTCACCAAAGGGGGCCAATCAGCCCCAGCATTTT. Encoded protein: CASSPKGANQPQHF.

The rearrangement links TRBV4-2 to TRBJ2-1; weak D call: TRBD2 (5 bases). CDR1 LGHNA and CDR2 YNFKEQ come from the germline V gene. V was shortened by 0 bases and J by 14 bases, with 17 bases between the two germline ends. The CDR3 sequence is 14 residues long. CDR3 DNA sequence: TGTGCCAGCAGCCAAGATTGGGAACCTCTCGGGGAGTTCTTC. It codes for CASSQDWEPLGEFF.

J is TRBJ2-7 and V is TRBV12-3 or TRBV12-4; D is perhaps TRBD1 (5 bases). Trimming removed 2 bases at V and 4 bases at J, with 9 bases between. The CDR3 is 13 residues long. The DNA of the CDR3 is TGTGCCAGCAGTTTACCCCCAGGGTACGAGCAGTACTTC. It translates to CASSLPPGYEQYF.

V is TRBV9 and J is TRBJ1-2; D unclear. Germline values: CDR1 SGDLS, CDR2 YYNGEE. The V and J ends lost 0 bases and 5 bases respectively, with 14 bases between them. The CDR3 has 15 amino acids. In nucleotides, the CDR3 is TGTGCCAGCAGCGTAGGAGGGAGCGCATATTATGGCTACACCTTC. Its translation: CASSVGGSAYYGYTF.

The chain links TRBV3-1 (or the pseudogene TRBV3-2) to TRBJ2-7, with 7 nucleotides matching TRBD2. V was clipped by 4 bases and J by 5 bases; unmatched bases: 5. The germline CDR1 and CDR2 sequences are LGHDT and YNNKEL (reference sequence). This CDR3 is built from 13 residues. The CDR3 sequence is CASSRTRGNEQYF. In DNA form, the CDR3 reads TGTGCCAGCAGCCGGACTAGAGGCAACGAGCAGTACTTC.

This clone was observed once. This chain uses TRBV24-1 with TRBJ1-2; TRBD1 might be the D (6 bases). Per the germline V gene, CDR1 is KGHDR and CDR2 is SFDVKD. V gave up 9 bases and J gave up 8 bases, with 15 bases separating them. This CDR3 has 12 amino acids. CDR3 DNA sequence: TGTGCCACCTCGACAGGTCTTGAGGGCTACACCTTC. Its protein is CATSTGLEGYTF.

This clone was counted a few times. The chain has TRBV6-2 or TRBV6-3 and TRBJ2-4, with TRBD1 matching over 8 bases. After removal of 6 bases from V and 3 bases from J, the junction contained 10 bases not matched to a gene. The CDR3 spans 16 residues. Germline V lookup: CDR1 MNHEY, CDR2 SVGEGT. The CDR3 sequence is CASSEGQGLVKNIQYF. The CDR3 DNA reads TGTGCCAGCAGCGAAGGACAGGGATTGGTCAAAAACATTCAGTACTTC.

The genes are TRBV3-1 (or the pseudogene TRBV3-2) and TRBJ1-5; D is undetermined. The CDR3 is 15 amino acids. V was cut by 1 base and J by 4 bases, with 11 bases left in between. The germline V gene has CDR1 LGHDT and CDR2 YNNKEL (reference sequence). CDR3 amino acids: CASSQVWGGNQPQHF. CDR3 sequence (DNA): TGTGCCAGCAGCCAAGTTTGGGGAGGGAATCAGCCCCAGCATTTT.

The chain recombines TRBV7-2 with TRBJ2-3, with TRBD2 matching over 10 bases. J was trimmed by 7 bases and V by 5 bases; bases with no gene match: 15. The CDR3 has 17 amino acids. Germline V gives CDR1 SGHTA, CDR2 FQGNSA. DNA for the CDR3: TGTGCCAGCAGCCCCGTAGATAGGGTAGCGGGGGGAAATACGCAGTATTTT. Translating gives CASSPVDRVAGGNTQYF.

This clone was counted a single time. The chain recombines TRBV2 with TRBJ2-7, with TRBD2 matching over 9 bases. Trimming took 8 bases from V and 6 from J; bases not matched to a gene: 11. There are 14 residues in the CDR3. CDR1 and CDR2 from the germline V gene are SNHLY and FYNNEI. DNA of the CDR3: TGTGCCAGCTTACCGGCTAGCGGGACGGGCGAGCAGTACTTC. Encoded protein: CASLPASGTGEQYF.

The V and J genes are TRBV5-6 and TRBJ1-4, with TRBD1 identical over 7 bases. This CDR3 comprises 17 residues. V dropped 0 bases and J dropped 1; count of bases not matched to a gene: 6. From germline, CDR1 is SGHDT and CDR2 YYEEEE. DNA for the CDR3: TGTGCCAGCAGCTTGGATGGGACAGCCCGAACTAATGAAAAACTGTTTTTT. This encodes CASSLDGTARTNEKLFF.

This chain uses TRBV6-6 with TRBJ1-1, with 7 bases matching TRBD1. The V gene end was trimmed by 6 bases and the J gene end by 1 base; junction bases not matched to a gene: 5. Germline values: CDR1 MNHNY, CDR2 SVGAGI (reference sequence). The CDR3 has 14 residues. The CDR3 here is CASRLRQGNTEAFF. The DNA of the CDR3 is TGTGCCAGCAGGCTTAGACAGGGGAACACTGAAGCTTTCTTT.

The chain employs TRBV7-9 and TRBJ2-1, with a possible D match to TRBD1 (6 bases). Germline CDR1 is SEHNR and CDR2 is FQNEAQ (reference sequence). CDR3 size: 17 residues. V shed 1 base and J shed 3 bases, with 16 bases lying between them. The CDR3, as DNA: TGTGCCAGCAGCTTAGACACAGGGCCCACAGTCTACAATGAGCAGTTCTTC. Its translation: CASSLDTGPTVYNEQFF.

The V call is TRBV30, the J call TRBJ1-3; no definite D call. The germline CDR1 and CDR2 sequences are GTSNPN and SVGIG (reference sequence). Trimming took 3 bases from V and 0 from J, leaving 9 bases between them. The CDR3 consists of 14 residues. The CDR3 reads CAWSDTRSGNTIYF. The CDR3, as DNA: TGTGCCTGGAGCGACACACGCTCTGGAAACACCATATATTTT.

The chain couples TRBV7-2 to TRBJ2-2; D uncertain. The length of the CDR3 is 13 residues. Germline CDR1 reads SGHTA; CDR2 reads FQGNSA. V shed 5 bases and J shed 5 bases, with 9 bases lying between them. CDR3 region: CASSQRSTGELFF. CDR3 nucleotides: TGTGCCAGCAGCCAGAGGAGTACCGGGGAGCTGTTTTTT.

V usage is TRBV19 and J usage is TRBJ1-3; possibly TRBD1 for D (6 bases). The V gene lost 4 bases and the J gene lost 1 base, with 11 bases spanning the gap. The CDR3 contains 15 residues. CDR1 is LNHDA and CDR2 is SQIVND in the germline V gene (reference sequence). CDR3 region: CASSTTDSSGNTIYF. In DNA form, the CDR3 reads TGTGCCAGTAGTACGACGGACAGTTCTGGAAACACCATATATTTT.

This clone was detected only a few times. V gene TRBV6-5 combines with J gene TRBJ2-5; TRBD2 might be the D (5 bases). Germline loops: CDR1 MNHEY, CDR2 SVGAGI. V was shortened by 6 bases and J by 2 bases, with 16 bases between the two germline ends. The CDR3 is 15 amino acids. CDR3 bases: TGTGCCAGCAGAAGGGTAAGCGGCAAGCAAGAGACCCAGTACTTC. It translates to CASRRVSGKQETQYF.

V and J are TRBV27 and TRBJ2-3; TRBD1 aligns across 7 bases. Germline V gene data show CDR1 as MNHEY and CDR2 as SMNVEV (reference sequence). J gave up 1 base and V 3 bases, and 1 base lay outside the gene matches. CDR3 size: 14 residues. The CDR3 DNA reads as TGTGCCAGCAGTTTTACAGGGGGCACAGATACGCAGTATTTT. Its protein product is CASSFTGGTDTQYF.

On this clone: At one end the junction does not follow the germline gene, possibly because of a read error. The rearrangement links TRBV4-3 to TRBJ2-7, with D perhaps TRBD2 (5 bases). This CDR3 has 12 amino acids. Germline values: CDR1 LGHNA, CDR2 YSLEER. The CDR3 DNA reads TGCGCCAGCAGCCGGTGGCCGGGGTGGGGTTTGTTC. Its translation: CASSRWPGWGLF.

The chain joins TRBV6-6 to TRBJ1-6; D perhaps matches TRBD1 (5 bases). The CDR3 loop spans 15 amino acids. V lost 2 bases to trimming and J lost 6 bases, with 11 bases between them. Germline CDR1 MNHNY, CDR2 SVGAGI (reference sequence). The CDR3 bases are TGTGCCAGCAGTTACAGCGGGGCAGCTAATTCACCCCTCCACTTT. Its protein product is CASSYSGAANSPLHF.

V usage is TRBV7-8 and J usage is TRBJ2-5; D not certain. V shed 5 bases and J shed 5 bases, with 6 bases lying between them. Germline lookup yields CDR1 SGHVS and CDR2 FQNEAQ. CDR3 length: 11 amino acids. The CDR3 DNA reads as TGTGCCAGCAGCCGACTGGAGACCCAGTACTTC. It specifies CASSRLETQYF.

This sequence joins TRBV30 and TRBJ1-3; D call uncertain. Between the trimmed V and J ends, which lost 1 base and 4 bases, there was a span of 8 bases. CDR3 length: 13 residues. In germline, CDR1 is GTSNPN, CDR2 SVGIG (reference sequence). CDR3 protein: CAWSGLQGNTIYF. CDR3 DNA sequence: TGTGCCTGGAGTGGTCTACAGGGAAACACCATATATTTT.

This chain uses TRBV3-1 (or the pseudogene TRBV3-2) with TRBJ1-1; perhaps TRBD1 as D (6 bases). CDR3 length: 16 amino acids. Trimming took 4 bases from V and 2 from J, leaving 17 bases between them. Per the germline V gene, CDR1 is LGHDT and CDR2 is YNNKEL (reference sequence). The CDR3 sequence: CASSPGVNRVNTEAFF. CDR3 DNA sequence: TGTGCCAGCAGCCCAGGCGTGAACAGGGTTAACACTGAAGCTTTCTTT.

V and J are TRBV19 and TRBJ2-7; 9 nucleotides match TRBD1. V lost 9 bases and J lost 3; bases outside the gene matches: 9. Germline CDR1 is LNHDA and CDR2 is SQIVND (reference sequence). This CDR3 contains 14 residues. CDR3: CARGRGTGIYEQYF. In DNA, the CDR3 is TGTGCCAGGGGAAGGGGGACAGGGATCTACGAGCAGTACTTC. The full variable domain, its missing parts supplied by reference TRBV19 and TRBJ2-7, is DGGITQSPKYLFRKEGQNVTLSCEQNLNHDAMYWYRQDPGQGLRLIYYSQIVNDFQKGDIAEGYSVSREKKESFPLTVTSAQKNPTAFYLCARGRGTGIYEQYFGPGTRLTVT.

The count of this clone is one. The gene calls are TRBV21-1 and TRBJ1-5. TRBV21-1 represents a pseudogene. There are 16 residues in the CDR3. The CDR3 coding sequence is TGTGCCAGCAGCAAAGTAGTTGAGCAGTGCGGGCAGCCCCAGCATTTT. It codes for CASSKVVEQCGQPQHF.

The genes are TRBV4-1 and TRBJ2-3; D is perhaps TRBD1 (6 bases). Looked up from germline, CDR1 is MGHRA and CDR2 is YSYEKL. The V end lost 4 bases, the J end lost 6 bases, and 20 bases lay between the germline ends. This CDR3 spans 16 amino acids. CDR3 protein: CASSPGASDPADTQYF. As DNA, the CDR3 is TGCGCCAGCAGCCCAGGGGCATCGGACCCGGCGGATACGCAGTATTTT.